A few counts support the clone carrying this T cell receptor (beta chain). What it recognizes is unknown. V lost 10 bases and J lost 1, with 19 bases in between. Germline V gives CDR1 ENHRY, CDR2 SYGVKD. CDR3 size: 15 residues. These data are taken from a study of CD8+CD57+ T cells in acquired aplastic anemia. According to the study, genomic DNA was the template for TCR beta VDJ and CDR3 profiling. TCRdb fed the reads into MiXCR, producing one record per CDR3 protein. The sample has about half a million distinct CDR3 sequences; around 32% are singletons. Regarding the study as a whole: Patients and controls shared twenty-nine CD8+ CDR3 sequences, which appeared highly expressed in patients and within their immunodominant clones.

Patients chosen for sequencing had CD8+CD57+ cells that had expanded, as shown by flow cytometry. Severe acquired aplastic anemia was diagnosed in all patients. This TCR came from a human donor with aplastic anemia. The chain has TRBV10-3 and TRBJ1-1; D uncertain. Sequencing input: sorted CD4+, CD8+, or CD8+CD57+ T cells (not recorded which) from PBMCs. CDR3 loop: CASSQEGSGNTEAFF. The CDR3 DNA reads TGTGCCAGCAGCCAAGAGGGTTCAGGGAACACTGAAGCTTTCTTT.